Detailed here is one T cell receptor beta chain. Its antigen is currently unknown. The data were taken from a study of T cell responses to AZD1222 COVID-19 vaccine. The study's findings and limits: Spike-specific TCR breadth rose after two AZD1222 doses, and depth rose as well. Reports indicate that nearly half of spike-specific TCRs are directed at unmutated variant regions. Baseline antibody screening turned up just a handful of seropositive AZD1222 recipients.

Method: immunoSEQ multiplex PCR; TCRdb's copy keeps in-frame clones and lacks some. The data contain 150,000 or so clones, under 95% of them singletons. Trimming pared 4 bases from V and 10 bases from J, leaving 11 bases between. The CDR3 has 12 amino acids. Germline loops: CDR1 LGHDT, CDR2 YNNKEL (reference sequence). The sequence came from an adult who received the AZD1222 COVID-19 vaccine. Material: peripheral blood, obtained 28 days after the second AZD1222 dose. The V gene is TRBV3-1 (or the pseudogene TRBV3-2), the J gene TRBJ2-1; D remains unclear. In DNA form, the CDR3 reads TGTGCCAGCAGCCCCCCAAGTCCCGAGCAGTTCTTC. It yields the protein CASSPPSPEQFF.